This TCR beta chain was recovered during a study of control samples from healthy donors and cancer patients. Per the germline V gene, CDR1 is SGHRS and CDR2 is YFSETQ. Trimming stripped 4 bases from V and 5 bases from J, with 15 bases between. The length of the CDR3 is 15 residues. Data came from immunoSEQ multiplex PCR; TCRdb stores just in-frame clones and leaves some out. The sample has 75,000 to 90,000 clones, about 89% seen once; the top ten hold approximately 8.8%. The gene calls are TRBV5-1 and TRBJ1-4; tentative D call: TRBD1 (5 bases). This sequence was found in a woman aged 45-60 years with colorectal cancer. The sample comprised PBMCs. CDR3 DNA: TGCGCCAGCAGCCACGTTGGGGCAGAAAATGAAAAACTGTTTTTT. Translating gives CASSHVGAENEKLFF.